These 31 T cell receptor beta chains originate from one sample sequenced in a study of spatial heterogeneity in lung cancer. Time point reported: sample taken at primary tumor resection. Whole RNA from tumor, nontumor lung or frozen PBMC was sequenced unsorted. TCRdb re-called the 5' RACE reads with MiXCR, one entry per CDR3 protein. The table lists approximately 92,000 distinct CDR3 sequences, about 12% of them singletons, with about 41% in the top ten. Sequenced material: PBMCs, taken at surgery. All receptors come from a male donor with early-stage non-small cell lung cancer.

This clonotype was seen at least ten times. The chain employs TRBV2 and TRBJ2-2; weak D call: TRBD2 (5 bases). Germline CDR1 and CDR2: SNHLY and FYNNEI. The CDR3 has 16 residues. Trimming took off 1 base at V and 0 bases at J, with 9 bases between the two ends. For the CDR3, the DNA is TGTGCCAGCAGTGAAGAGGTGGGAGCGAACACCGGGGAGCTGTTTTTT. The encoded protein is CASSEEVGANTGELFF.

This clonotype was detected only a few times. V is TRBV5-1 and J is TRBJ2-1; D unresolved. Trimming removed 1 base at V and 10 bases at J, with 9 bases between. Germline lookup yields CDR1 SGHRS and CDR2 YFSETQ. The CDR3 contains 12 residues. CDR3 protein: CASSLPGQEQFF. The CDR3 region has the DNA TGCGCCAGCAGCTTGCCTGGTCAGGAGCAGTTCTTC.

This clonotype was seen more than once but under ten times. V and J are TRBV12-3 or TRBV12-4 and TRBJ1-5; D call uncertain. CDR3 length: 12 residues. Trimming removed 2 bases at V and 12 bases at J, with 11 bases between. The CDR3 loop is CASSLSSGSQHF. DNA for the CDR3: TGTGCCAGCAGTTTAAGCTCCGGGAGCCAGCATTTT.

On this clonotype: A much larger clone lies one base from this, so it may be a read error. V and J are TRBV6-2 or TRBV6-3 and TRBJ2-6, with D possibly being TRBD2 (5 bases). The germline V gene has CDR1 MNHEY and CDR2 SVGEGT. The CDR3 loop spans 15 amino acids. CDR3 sequence: CASSEGHSGTNVLTF. The DNA of the CDR3 is TGTGCCAGCTCCGAGGGCCACTCTGGGACCAACGTCCTGACTTTC.

This chain links TRBV6-2 or TRBV6-3 with TRBJ2-7; D is possibly TRBD1 or TRBD2 (5 bases each). This CDR3 spans 15 amino acids. Germline-derived CDR1 and CDR2 are MNHEY and SVGEGT. Trimming removed 2 bases at V and 2 bases at J, with 13 bases between. CDR3 amino acids: CASSYIWDEPYEQYF. The CDR3 DNA reads TGTGCCAGCAGTTACATATGGGACGAGCCCTACGAGCAGTACTTC.

The rearrangement joins TRBV20-1 to TRBJ1-1; no clear D gene. CDR1 is DFQATT, CDR2 SNEGSKA, per germline (reference sequence). Deletions cut 2 bases from V and 1 base from J, with 8 bases between. The CDR3 spans 13 residues. DNA for the CDR3: TGCAGTGCTAGACCTGGTGCGAACACTGAAGCTTTCTTT. Translated, it gives CSARPGANTEAFF.

This clonotype was detected a few times. The genes are TRBV20-1 and TRBJ2-1; 8 bases agree with TRBD2. After removal of 3 bases from V and 0 bases from J, the junction contained 13 bases not matched to a gene. The CDR3 contains 18 residues. The germline V gene encodes CDR1 DFQATT and CDR2 SNEGSKA (reference sequence). CDR3 sequence (DNA): TGCAGTGCTAGTTCCCGACTAGCGCTGCCGAGCTCCTACAATGAGCAGTTCTTC. Its translation: CSASSRLALPSSYNEQFF.

This clonotype was picked up a small number of times. The J gene is TRBJ2-1, the V gene TRBV20-1, with 14 bases lining up with TRBD2. Germline CDR1 DFQATT, CDR2 SNEGSKA (reference sequence). V shed 1 base, J shed 9 bases, and the junction held 5 bases outside the gene matches. This CDR3 is 15 amino acids long. CDR3: CSARAGTSGRSEQFF. Here the CDR3 DNA reads TGCAGTGCTAGAGCAGGGACTAGCGGGAGAAGTGAGCAGTTCTTC.

The J gene is TRBJ1-1, the V gene TRBV11-2; no definite D call. The V end lost 3 bases, the J end lost 1 base, and 6 bases lay between the germline ends. The germline V gene encodes CDR1 SGHAT and CDR2 FQNNGV. This CDR3 is built from 13 residues. Here the CDR3 reads CASSFFRNTEAFF. The CDR3 nucleotides read TGTGCCAGCAGCTTTTTTCGGAACACTGAAGCTTTCTTT.

The chain carries TRBV29-1 and TRBJ2-1; D is unresolved. Trimming removed 3 bases from V and 3 bases from J, with 12 bases in between. The CDR3 extends over 14 amino acids. The V gene's germline CDR1 is SQVTM and CDR2 ANQGSEA. The CDR3 loop reads CSVDVPFDYNEQFF. As DNA, the CDR3 is TGCAGCGTTGATGTTCCGTTTGACTACAATGAGCAGTTCTTC.

The V and J genes are TRBV10-3 and TRBJ1-6, with TRBD1 matching 7 bases. This CDR3 region has 16 residues. Germline V gene sequence: CDR1 ENHRY, CDR2 SYGVKD. V gave up 6 bases and J gave up 0 bases; unmatched junction bases: 5. CDR3 sequence: CAIRETGSSYNSPLHF. The CDR3 DNA reads TGTGCCATCAGGGAGACAGGGAGCTCCTATAATTCACCCCTCCACTTT.

This clonotype was recorded a few times. The chain is built from TRBV30 and TRBJ2-4, with D possibly being TRBD2 (6 bases). In germline, CDR1 is GTSNPN, CDR2 SVGIG (reference sequence). This CDR3 has 14 residues. The V end was cut by 1 base, the J end by 0 bases, with 7 bases between. Here the CDR3 DNA reads TGTGCCTGGAGTGCGGGACTAGCCAAAAACATTCAGTACTTC. Protein: CAWSAGLAKNIQYF.

This rearrangement joins TRBV24-1 to TRBJ2-6, with 7 nucleotides matching TRBD1. V dropped 2 bases and J dropped 0; count of bases not matched to a gene: 12. CDR1 is KGHDR, CDR2 SFDVKD, per germline. This CDR3 region has 20 residues. The CDR3 DNA sequence: TGTGCCACCAGTGATTCCAGTTCCCGGGACAGCACCTCTGGGGCCAACGTCCTGACTTTC. It yields the protein CATSDSSSRDSTSGANVLTF.

The chain links TRBV25-1 to TRBJ2-5; TRBD1 or TRBD2 may be the D gene (6 bases each). V dropped 1 base and J dropped 2 bases, with 11 bases sitting between them. The CDR3 has 15 amino acids. Looked up from germline, CDR1 is MGHDK and CDR2 is SYGVNS. The CDR3 DNA follows: TGTGCCAGCAGTGAATCGTGGGGGGCTCAAGAGACCCAGTACTTC. It yields the protein CASSESWGAQETQYF.

This clonotype was recorded many times. The V gene is TRBV7-2, the J gene TRBJ1-4; D gene ambiguous. The germline gives CDR1 SGHTA, CDR2 FQGNSA. V gave up 5 bases and J gave up 5 bases, with 9 bases separating them. This CDR3 has 13 amino acids. In DNA, the CDR3 is TGTGCCAGCAGCCCGGGCCCGAATGAAAAACTGTTTTTT. It is translated as CASSPGPNEKLFF.

This clonotype has ten or more counts. The genes are TRBV28 and TRBJ2-2; D is perhaps TRBD2 (5 bases). The CDR3 spans 15 residues. Trimming pared 3 bases from V and 5 bases from J, leaving 13 bases between. Germline lookup yields CDR1 MDHEN and CDR2 SYDVKM. The DNA of the CDR3 is TGTGCCAGCAGTTTGGTCGGGAAGCCGACCGGGGAGCTGTTTTTT. Amino acids: CASSLVGKPTGELFF.

The chain links TRBV19 to TRBJ1-1, with a tentative D call TRBD1 (5 bases). Trimming removed 3 bases from V and 5 bases from J, with 16 bases in between. The CDR3 covers 15 residues. Germline CDR1 and CDR2: LNHDA and SQIVND (reference sequence). The CDR3 DNA follows: TGTGCCAGTAGTATCCGGGGCCGCGGGGAAACTGAAGCTTTCTTT. This gives the protein CASSIRGRGETEAFF. Filled out from reference TRBV19 and TRBJ1-1, the complete variable domain reads DGGITQSPKYLFRKEGQNVTLSCEQNLNHDAMYWYRQDPGQGLRLIYYSQIVNDFQKGDIAEGYSVSREKKESFPLTVTSAQKNPTAFYLCASSIRGRGETEAFFGQGTRLTVV.

There are many counts of this clonotype. This chain uses TRBV4-2 with TRBJ2-1; TRBD1 aligns across 10 bases. The CDR3 loop spans 17 amino acids. J gave up 6 bases and V 0 bases, and 8 bases lay outside the gene matches. Germline assignment: CDR1 LGHNA and CDR2 YNFKEQ. CDR3 region: CASSQDPGQGPLNEQFF. The CDR3, as DNA: TGTGCCAGCAGCCAAGACCCGGGACAGGGGCCGCTCAATGAGCAGTTCTTC.

The chain uses TRBV6-5 and TRBJ2-3; perhaps D is TRBD1 or TRBD2 (5 bases each). CDR3 length: 13 amino acids. From germline, CDR1 is MNHEY and CDR2 SVGAGI. Between the trimmed V and J ends, which lost 5 bases and 4 bases, there was a span of 10 bases. The CDR3 DNA reads TGTGCCAGCAGTCAGGGACGGGCAGATACGCAGTATTTT. It is translated as CASSQGRADTQYF.

The J gene is TRBJ2-1, the V gene TRBV5-6; 7 nucleotides match TRBD2. CDR1 is SGHDT and CDR2 is YYEEEE in the germline V gene. The CDR3 contains 15 residues. Trimming cost V 0 bases and J 0 bases; bases outside gene matches: 0. CDR3 coding DNA: TGTGCCAGCAGCTTGGGGACTAGCTCCTACAATGAGCAGTTCTTC. It yields the protein CASSLGTSSYNEQFF.

The chain is built from TRBV7-9 and TRBJ2-1; D might be TRBD2 (5 bases). This CDR3 region has 14 residues. V dropped 7 bases and J dropped 4 bases, with 14 bases sitting between them. Per the germline V gene, CDR1 is SEHNR and CDR2 is FQNEAQ (reference sequence). The CDR3, as DNA: TGTGCCAGCAATTATAGAGGGCCATACAATGAGCAGTTCTTC. Translated, it gives CASNYRGPYNEQFF.

V is TRBV20-1 and J is TRBJ2-7; D is undetermined. Per germline, CDR1 DFQATT and CDR2 SNEGSKA (reference sequence). The V and J ends lost 5 bases and 6 bases respectively, with 14 bases between them. This CDR3 spans 12 amino acids. DNA of the CDR3: TGCAGTGCTGTCGAAAGGGTGGGCGAGCAGTACTTC. This gives the protein CSAVERVGEQYF.

The chain has TRBV5-1 and TRBJ2-7; 7 bases agree with TRBD2. Germline V gene sequence: CDR1 SGHRS, CDR2 YFSETQ. The V gene end was trimmed by 4 bases and the J gene end by 2 bases; junction bases not matched to a gene: 6. The CDR3 runs to 14 residues. The CDR3 DNA follows: TGCGCCAGCAGCCCTGGGGGGGATCCCTACGAGCAGTACTTC. Encoded protein: CASSPGGDPYEQYF.

There are a few counts of this clonotype. The chain recombines TRBV24-1 with TRBJ2-2; D uncertain. This CDR3 contains 16 residues. Germline-derived CDR1 and CDR2 are KGHDR and SFDVKD. The V gene lost 4 bases and the J gene lost 0 bases, with 11 bases spanning the gap. The CDR3 bases are TGTGCCACCAGTGAGTCCGGGCCACCGAACACCGGGGAGCTGTTTTTT. This gives the protein CATSESGPPNTGELFF.

This clonotype was detected a few times. The chain recombines TRBV3-1 with TRBJ2-3; 14 bases line up with TRBD2. Trimming cost V 1 base and J 2 bases; bases outside gene matches: 8. The germline CDR1 and CDR2 sequences are LGHDT and YNNKEL (reference sequence). This CDR3 region has 19 residues. The CDR3 DNA reads TGTGCCAGCAGCCAAGCGGGACTAGCGGGAGCGGGGCACACAGATACGCAGTATTTT. Protein sequence: CASSQAGLAGAGHTDTQYF.

The V gene is TRBV20-1, the J gene TRBJ1-2; D is undetermined. The germline CDR1 and CDR2 sequences are DFQATT and SNEGSKA (reference sequence). CDR3 size: 14 residues. The germline V and J ends were trimmed by 2 bases and 4 bases, with 14 bases remaining between them. The CDR3 sequence: CSARSPGGAYGYTF. The CDR3 nucleotides read TGCAGTGCTAGATCACCGGGAGGAGCCTATGGCTACACCTTC.

This clonotype was found a few times. The chain employs TRBV7-8 and TRBJ1-1; no definite D call. Germline assignment: CDR1 SGHVS and CDR2 FQNEAQ. Trimming cost V 4 bases and J 3 bases, with 15 bases left between them. This CDR3 is built from 15 residues. The CDR3 nucleotides are TGTGCCAGCAGCTCCCTGAAAGGCCCCTACACTGAAGCTTTCTTT. Translated, it gives CASSSLKGPYTEAFF.

This clonotype came up once. V and J are TRBV6-6 and TRBJ2-7; D is unresolved. The ends were cut back, 10 bases at V and 0 bases at J, with 31 bases in the middle. Germline CDR1 MNHNY, CDR2 SVGAGI (reference sequence). CDR3 size: 19 residues. The CDR3, as DNA: TGTGCCACCATGAACGGCTACACAATGAGGAACCTCTACTCCTACGAGCAGTACTTC. Its protein is CATMNGYTMRNLYSYEQYF.

This clonotype was seen more than once but under ten times. This sequence joins TRBV16 and TRBJ1-1, with 7 bases matching TRBD1. The CDR3 is 14 residues long. Germline V lookup: CDR1 KGHSY, CDR2 FQNENV. V shed 4 bases, J shed 1 base, and the junction held 3 bases outside the gene matches. CDR3 in DNA: TGTGCCAGCAGCCCGAACAGGGGGAACACTGAAGCTTTCTTT. This sequence encodes CASSPNRGNTEAFF.

This clonotype was observed a few times. The chain employs TRBV7-3 and TRBJ2-6; either TRBD1 or TRBD2 may fit D (5 bases each). Germline lookup yields CDR1 SGHTA and CDR2 FQGTGA. V gave up 2 bases and J gave up 12 bases, with 14 bases separating them. The CDR3 has 14 amino acids. CDR3 amino acids: CASSLWDGAGVLTF. CDR3 nucleotides: TGTGCCAGCAGCTTATGGGACGGTGCCGGCGTCCTGACTTTC.

This clonotype has more than one count but fewer than ten. The V call is TRBV5-1, the J call TRBJ2-3; 12 bases align to TRBD2. The CDR3 length is 15 residues. Germline CDR1 is SGHRS and CDR2 is YFSETQ. Trimming cost V 4 bases and J 3 bases; bases outside gene matches: 3. The CDR3 DNA sequence: TGCGCCAGCAGCCGAACTAGCGGGGGGACAGATACGCAGTATTTT. Protein product: CASSRTSGGTDTQYF.